Listed below are T cell receptor beta chains from one sample, sequenced in a study of blood T cell repertoires in COVID-19. The repertoire was sequenced with immunoSEQ multiplex PCR; TCRdb's copy has only in-frame clones and lacks some. This table has about 190,000 clones, roughly 89% appearing once. The specimen was peripheral blood. The source of these receptors is a woman aged 18-29 years who had recovered from COVID-19. Both conserved end residues are part of each CDR3. D genes are given only for firm matches. Expanded clones get a size class; other rows say once, few or many, or leave the size out.

V: TRBV5-6; D: TRBD1; J: TRBJ1-2; size: NA; CDR3: CASSFTGDYGYTF; DNA: TGTGCCAGCAGCTTCACAGGGGACTATGGCTACACCTTC
V: TRBV9; D: NA; J: TRBJ2-5; size: NA; CDR3: CASSVATGQETQYF; DNA: TGTGCCAGCAGCGTAGCGACTGGCCAAGAGACCCAGTACTTC
V: TRBV25-1; D: NA; J: TRBJ1-1; size: NA; CDR3: CASSGHQNTEAFF; DNA: TGTGCCAGCAGCGGACACCAGAACACTGAAGCTTTCTTT
V: TRBV2; D: NA; J: TRBJ1-6; size: NA; CDR3: CASNQGPGNSPLHF; DNA: TGTGCCAGCAACCAGGGGCCGGGGAATTCACCCCTCCACTTT
V: TRBV30; D: TRBD2; J: TRBJ2-1; size: few; CDR3: CACGLAGDHNEQFF; DNA: TGTGCCTGCGGACTAGCGGGAGACCACAATGAGCAGTTCTTC
V: TRBV9; D: NA; J: TRBJ1-5; size: NA; CDR3: CASSVGKGGQPQHF; DNA: TGTGCCAGCAGCGTAGGAAAAGGGGGACAGCCCCAGCATTTT
V: TRBV19; D: NA; J: TRBJ2-1; size: NA; CDR3: CASSISTGYNEQFF; DNA: TGTGCCAGTAGTATCTCGACAGGTTACAATGAGCAGTTCTTC
V: TRBV27; D: NA; J: TRBJ1-5; size: NA; CDR3: CASSLSVTGKQPQHF; DNA: TGTGCCAGCAGTTTATCGGTTACAGGGAAGCAGCCCCAGCATTTT
V: TRBV7-3; D: NA; J: TRBJ2-3; size: NA; CDR3: CASSLGGLPGDTQYF; DNA: TGTGCCAGCAGCTTAGGGGGACTCCCCGGAGATACGCAGTATTTT
V: TRBV4-1; D: NA; J: TRBJ2-3; size: NA; CDR3: CASSQMMTVTDTQYF; DNA: TGCGCCAGCAGCCAAATGATGACAGTCACAGATACGCAGTATTTT
V: TRBV3-1/TRBV3-2; D: TRBD1; J: TRBJ2-5; size: NA; CDR3: CASSHVVQGQETQYF; DNA: TGTGCCAGCAGCCACGTCGTACAGGGGCAAGAGACCCAGTACTTC
V: TRBV11-1; D: TRBD2; J: TRBJ2-2; size: NA; CDR3: CASSSGLAINTGELFF; DNA: TGTGCCAGCAGCTCCGGACTAGCGATAAACACCGGGGAGCTGTTTTTT
V: TRBV19; D: TRBD1; J: TRBJ2-7; size: NA; CDR3: CASRGQGVYEQYF; DNA: TGTGCCAGCCGAGGACAGGGGGTCTACGAGCAGTACTTC
V: TRBV19; D: NA; J: TRBJ1-5; size: NA; CDR3: CASSSDRANQPQHF; DNA: TGTGCCAGTAGTTCGGACAGAGCTAATCAGCCCCAGCATTTT
V: TRBV5-4; D: NA; J: TRBJ2-1; size: NA; CDR3: CASSFMNEQFF; DNA: TGTGCCAGCAGCTTCATGAATGAGCAGTTCTTC
V: TRBV19; D: NA; J: TRBJ2-7; size: NA; CDR3: CASSIAASYEQYF; DNA: TGTGCCAGTAGTATCGCAGCGTCCTACGAGCAGTACTTC
V: TRBV19; D: NA; J: TRBJ2-6; size: NA; CDR3: CASTLSGANVLTF; DNA: TGTGCCAGTACCCTCTCTGGGGCCAACGTCCTGACTTTC
V: TRBV18; D: NA; J: TRBJ2-3; size: NA; CDR3: CASSPETGYDTQYF; DNA: TGTGCCAGCTCACCAGAGACAGGATATGATACGCAGTATTTT
V: TRBV11-2; D: NA; J: TRBJ2-2; size: NA; CDR3: CASSPLATGELFF; DNA: TGTGCCAGCAGCCCGTTAGCGACCGGGGAGCTGTTTTTT
V: TRBV15; D: NA; J: TRBJ1-4; size: few; CDR3: CATSRDSGLNEKLFF; DNA: TGTGCCACCAGCAGAGATTCAGGGCTCAATGAAAAACTGTTTTTT
V: TRBV15; D: TRBD1; J: TRBJ2-7; size: NA; CDR3: CATSRYRGFSYEQYF; DNA: TGTGCCACCAGCCGATACAGGGGATTCTCCTACGAGCAGTACTTC
V: TRBV9; D: TRBD2; J: TRBJ2-3; size: NA; CDR3: CASSVAASGGHSTDTQYF; DNA: TGTGCCAGCAGCGTAGCTGCTAGCGGGGGGCATAGCACAGATACGCAGTATTTT
V: TRBV5-1; D: TRBD2; J: TRBJ2-1; size: NA; CDR3: CASSVTTSAYSYNEQFF; DNA: TGCGCCAGCAGCGTAACGACTAGCGCATACTCCTACAATGAGCAGTTCTTC
V: TRBV19; D: NA; J: TRBJ2-1; size: NA; CDR3: CASSIDAYNEQFF; DNA: TGTGCCAGTAGTATAGACGCCTACAATGAGCAGTTCTTC
V: TRBV18; D: TRBD1; J: TRBJ1-1; size: NA; CDR3: CASSPGTGYTEAFF; DNA: TGTGCCAGCTCACCGGGGACAGGGTACACTGAAGCTTTCTTT
V: TRBV9; D: TRBD2; J: TRBJ2-5; size: few; CDR3: CASSVASGGQETQYF; DNA: TGTGCCAGCAGCGTAGCTAGCGGGGGCCAAGAGACCCAGTACTTC
V: TRBV5-6; D: NA; J: TRBJ2-2; size: NA; CDR3: CASIGGATGELFF; DNA: TGTGCCAGCATTGGGGGGGCGACCGGGGAGCTGTTTTTT
V: TRBV6-5; D: NA; J: TRBJ2-5; size: NA; CDR3: CASSRTITPQETQYF; DNA: TGTGCCAGCAGCCGGACAATTACACCACAAGAGACCCAGTACTTC
V: TRBV27; D: TRBD1; J: TRBJ1-1; size: NA; CDR3: CASSPRQGARAEAFF; DNA: TGTGCCAGCAGTCCTAGACAGGGGGCAAGGGCTGAAGCTTTCTTT
V: TRBV19; D: NA; J: TRBJ1-1; size: NA; CDR3: CASSIGQGTEAFF; DNA: TGTGCCAGTAGTATTGGTCAGGGCACTGAAGCTTTCTTT
V: TRBV6-2/TRBV6-3; D: TRBD1; J: TRBJ2-7; size: NA; CDR3: CASSYTRGPSYEQYF; DNA: TGTGCCAGCAGTTACACCAGGGGGCCATCCTACGAGCAGTACTTC
V: TRBV25-1; D: NA; J: TRBJ1-4; size: NA; CDR3: CASSDTGGPTNEKLFF; DNA: TGTGCCAGCAGTGACACCGGGGGACCAACTAATGAAAAACTGTTTTTT
V: TRBV7-9; D: TRBD1; J: TRBJ1-2; size: NA; CDR3: CASSGQVNYGYTF; DNA: TGTGCCAGCAGCGGACAGGTCAACTATGGCTACACCTTC
V: TRBV12-3/TRBV12-4; D: NA; J: TRBJ1-1; size: NA; CDR3: CASSWGDPTEAFF; DNA: TGTGCCAGCAGTTGGGGGGACCCCACTGAAGCTTTCTTT
V: TRBV19; D: NA; J: TRBJ1-4; size: NA; CDR3: CASIRRKLFF; DNA: TGTGCCAGTATTCGTCGTAAACTGTTTTTT
V: TRBV6-5; D: NA; J: TRBJ1-4; size: NA; CDR3: CASRPPGGEKLFF; DNA: TGTGCCAGCAGACCTCCGGGGGGGGAAAAACTGTTTTTT
V: TRBV28; D: TRBD1; J: TRBJ2-3; size: NA; CDR3: CASSPGGSTDTQYF; DNA: TGTGCCAGCAGTCCAGGGGGCTCCACAGATACGCAGTATTTT
V: TRBV7-9; D: TRBD1; J: TRBJ2-1; size: NA; CDR3: CASSGSGTGLHEQFF; DNA: TGTGCCAGCAGCGGCTCCGGGACAGGGCTCCATGAGCAGTTCTTC
V: TRBV6-6; D: TRBD2; J: TRBJ2-1; size: NA; CDR3: CASSYLAGDNNEQFF; DNA: TGTGCCAGCAGTTACCTAGCGGGGGACAACAATGAGCAGTTCTTC
V: TRBV15; D: NA; J: TRBJ2-4; size: NA; CDR3: CATSRDLQRRLELAKNIQYF; DNA: TGTGCCACCAGCAGAGATCTGCAGCGGAGATTGGAGCTAGCCAAAAACATTCAGTACTTC
V: TRBV6-4; D: NA; J: TRBJ1-5; size: NA; CDR3: CASSEVSVLSNQPQHF; DNA: TGTGCCAGCAGTGAAGTTAGCGTCCTTAGCAATCAGCCCCAGCATTTT
V: TRBV6-5; D: NA; J: TRBJ2-3; size: NA; CDR3: CASSKNLAPDTQYF; DNA: TGTGCCAGCAGTAAAAACCTAGCCCCAGATACGCAGTATTTT
V: TRBV6-5; D: NA; J: TRBJ2-3; size: NA; CDR3: CASSQGSGTDTQYF; DNA: TGTGCCAGCAGTCAGGGGAGCGGCACAGATACGCAGTATTTT
V: TRBV2; D: NA; J: TRBJ2-7; size: NA; CDR3: CASSSAGGASSYEQYF; DNA: TGTGCCAGCAGTAGCGCCGGAGGGGCGAGCTCCTACGAGCAGTACTTC
V: TRBV7-6; D: TRBD1; J: TRBJ2-3; size: NA; CDR3: CASSDPTGTSTDTQYF; DNA: TGTGCCAGCAGCGACCCGACAGGGACCAGCACAGATACGCAGTATTTT
V: TRBV7-3; D: TRBD2; J: TRBJ2-3; size: NA; CDR3: CASSLGISGFTDTQYF; DNA: TGTGCCAGCAGCTTAGGGATTAGCGGGTTCACAGATACGCAGTATTTT
V: TRBV27; D: TRBD2; J: TRBJ2-1; size: NA; CDR3: CASSIRLALNNEQFF; DNA: TGTGCCAGCAGCATACGACTAGCGCTTAACAATGAGCAGTTCTTC
V: TRBV5-4; D: NA; J: TRBJ1-1; size: NA; CDR3: CASSGGAGTEAFF; DNA: TGTGCCAGCAGCGGGGGGGCGGGGACTGAAGCTTTCTTT
V: TRBV6-6; D: NA; J: TRBJ1-5; size: NA; CDR3: CASLAGQYNQPQHF; DNA: TGTGCCAGCCTCGCAGGACAGTATAATCAGCCCCAGCATTTT
V: TRBV9; D: TRBD1; J: TRBJ2-1; size: NA; CDR3: CASSVETGGYDNEQFF; DNA: TGTGCCAGCAGCGTAGAAACAGGGGGGTATGACAATGAGCAGTTCTTC
V: TRBV2; D: NA; J: TRBJ2-1; size: NA; CDR3: CATQGRGGQDEQFF; DNA: TGTGCCACCCAGGGGAGGGGGGGCCAGGATGAGCAGTTCTTC
V: TRBV7-3; D: TRBD2; J: TRBJ2-3; size: NA; CDR3: CASSLDGLAGGVTDTQYF; DNA: TGTGCCAGCAGCCTAGACGGACTAGCGGGAGGGGTGACAGATACGCAGTATTTT
V: TRBV5-1; D: NA; J: TRBJ1-3; size: NA; CDR3: CASSPGGTGFGNTIYF; DNA: TGCGCCAGCAGCCCGGGGGGTACAGGGTTCGGAAACACCATATATTTT
V: TRBV5-1; D: TRBD1; J: TRBJ1-6; size: NA; CDR3: CASSYAGTGYNSPLHF; DNA: TGCGCCAGCAGCTATGCCGGGACAGGGTATAATTCACCCCTCCACTTT
V: TRBV20-1; D: TRBD2; J: TRBJ2-4; size: NA; CDR3: CSTGGKNIQYF; DNA: TGCAGTACGGGAGGGAAAAACATTCAGTACTTC
V: TRBV13; D: NA; J: TRBJ1-1; size: NA; CDR3: CASSPSEKDRGEAFF; DNA: TGTGCCAGCAGCCCCAGCGAAAAAGACAGAGGAGAAGCTTTCTTT
V: TRBV7-9; D: TRBD1; J: TRBJ2-5; size: NA; CDR3: CASSLTGAQETQYF; DNA: TGTGCCAGCAGCCTAACAGGGGCCCAAGAGACCCAGTACTTC
V: TRBV15; D: TRBD1; J: TRBJ1-1; size: few; CDR3: CATSRAAGGLNTEAFF; DNA: TGTGCCACCAGCAGAGCGGCAGGGGGTTTAAACACTGAAGCTTTCTTT
V: TRBV3-1/TRBV3-2; D: TRBD1; J: TRBJ1-4; size: NA; CDR3: CASSQTGTGFEKLFF; DNA: TGTGCCAGCAGCCAAACCGGGACAGGGTTTGAAAAACTGTTTTTT